Listed here are 27 T cell receptor beta chains from one sample, sequenced in a study of T cells after yellow fever vaccination. From the 5' RACE reads, TCRdb called clonotypes with MiXCR, one entry per CDR3 protein. Here the sample spans approximately 330,000 distinct CDR3 sequences, over 3.5% being singletons. This specimen consisted of PBMCs, obtained 5 days after the yellow fever booster vaccination. Receptors were obtained from a man aged 18 to 35 who received the YFV17D yellow fever vaccine.

This rearrangement joins TRBV30 to TRBJ2-3, with D perhaps matching TRBD2 (5 bases). The CDR3 totals 12 residues. Germline values: CDR1 GTSNPN, CDR2 SVGIG (reference sequence). V lost 5 bases and J lost 6, with 12 bases in between. CDR3 sequence reads: CAWERELDTQYF. DNA of the CDR3: TGTGCCTGGGAACGGGAACTCGATACGCAGTATTTT.

This rearrangement joins TRBV12-3 or TRBV12-4 to TRBJ2-5; D assignment may be TRBD1 or TRBD2 (5 bases each). V was shortened by 6 bases and J by 5 bases, with 16 bases between the two germline ends. This CDR3 comprises 14 residues. CDR3 sequence reads: CASSRTGTRETQYF. DNA for the CDR3: TGTGCCAGCAGCCGAACCGGGACCCGGGAGACCCAGTACTTC.

This clonotype was counted a few times. The chain uses TRBV4-1 and TRBJ2-2; the match to TRBD2 covers 9 bases. The CDR3 covers 16 residues. The trim removed 7 bases at V and 5 bases at J, leaving 11 bases unmatched. Looked up from germline, CDR1 is MGHRA and CDR2 is YSYEKL. The CDR3 DNA is TGCGCCAGCACCCTGAGGGCGGGGGGGGATACCGGGGAGCTGTTTTTT. Translating gives CASTLRAGGDTGELFF.

This clonotype has more than one count but fewer than ten. V is TRBV5-5 and J is TRBJ1-6; D not resolved. CDR3 length equals 16 residues. The germline V and J ends were trimmed by 0 bases and 0 bases, with 7 bases remaining between them. Per the germline V gene, CDR1 is SGHKS and CDR2 is YYEKEE (reference sequence). CDR3 bases: TGTGCCAGCAGCTTGGCCGAGAGCTCCTATAATTCACCCCTCCACTTT. It specifies CASSLAESSYNSPLHF.

This clonotype appeared many times. The gene calls are TRBV28 and TRBJ2-7, with D unclear. CDR1 MDHEN and CDR2 SYDVKM come from the germline V gene. The CDR3 is 13 amino acids. V was trimmed by 5 bases and J by 0 bases, leaving 8 bases between them. The CDR3 DNA is TGTGCCAGCAGTGTTCCGCACTCCTACGAGCAGTACGTC. This sequence encodes CASSVPHSYEQYV.

This clonotype was counted ten times or more. The rearrangement joins TRBV7-2 to TRBJ2-1, with D uncertain. Trimming cost V 5 bases and J 9 bases, with 11 bases left between them. Germline V CDR1 and CDR2: SGHTA, FQGNSA. This CDR3 has 12 amino acids. The CDR3 reads CASSHPASEQFF. The CDR3 nucleotides are TGTGCCAGCAGCCATCCCGCGAGTGAGCAGTTCTTC.

This clonotype was observed many times. This chain links TRBV25-1 with TRBJ1-6; perhaps TRBD1 as D (5 bases). V lost 1 base, J lost 7 bases, and 11 bases lay in between. This CDR3 is built from 15 residues. From germline, CDR1 is MGHDK and CDR2 SYGVNS. CDR3 in DNA: TGTGCCAGCAGTGAATTTAGGGGAAACAATTCACCCCTCCACTTT. As protein: CASSEFRGNNSPLHF.

This rearrangement joins TRBV20-1 to TRBJ2-1; D possibly corresponds to TRBD2 (5 bases). Trimming took off 0 bases at V and 7 bases at J, with 16 bases between the two ends. The CDR3 is made up of 15 amino acids. Germline V CDR1 and CDR2: DFQATT, SNEGSKA (reference sequence). CDR3 amino acids: CSARDPRSSRNEQFF. The DNA for the CDR3 is TGCAGTGCTAGAGATCCTCGGTCTAGCCGTAATGAGCAGTTCTTC.

This clonotype occurred many times. The gene calls are TRBV5-1 and TRBJ2-3; tentatively, D is TRBD1 (5 bases). V was clipped by 0 bases and J by 0 bases, with 14 bases between them. Germline CDR1 and CDR2: SGHRS and YFSETQ. There are 17 residues in the CDR3. The CDR3 loop reads CASSLGRGQGSTDTQYF. CDR3 DNA sequence: TGCGCCAGCAGCTTGGGCCGCGGTCAGGGTAGCACAGATACGCAGTATTTT.

This clonotype has a handful of counts. The chain has TRBV4-1 and TRBJ1-5; 7 bases are shared with TRBD1. The CDR3 runs 16 residues. Germline V gene sequence: CDR1 MGHRA, CDR2 YSYEKL. V trimming: 6 bases; J trimming: 1 base; junction bases outside the gene matches: 9. Here the CDR3 DNA reads TGCGCCAGCAGTCATATACAGGGGAAGAGCAATCAGCCCCAGCATTTT. It translates to CASSHIQGKSNQPQHF.

This clonotype was counted only a few times. Written as DNA, the CDR3 is TGCGCCAGCAGCGGATCCCAAGCCAAGAGGGATGGCTACACCTTC. It yields the protein CASSGSQAKRDGYTF. The chain employs TRBV4-3 and TRBJ1-2; no clear D gene. The V end was cut by 5 bases, the J end by 6 bases, with 19 bases between. The CDR3 has 15 residues. CDR1 is LGHNA and CDR2 is YSLEER in the germline V gene.

This clonotype was counted only a few times. V and J are TRBV10-3 and TRBJ2-3; 13 bases match TRBD2. Germline CDR1 is ENHRY and CDR2 is SYGVKD. The junction had 11 bases not matched to a gene; V was cut back by 3 bases and J by 5 bases. The CDR3 loop spans 18 amino acids. This CDR3 is CAISDHGLAGAGGDTQYF. Written as DNA, the CDR3 is TGTGCCATCAGTGATCACGGACTAGCGGGGGCCGGGGGAGATACGCAGTATTTT.

This clonotype was recorded many times. In DNA form, the CDR3 reads TGTGCCAGCAGCGTAGGCGAGGGGGGTTCACCCCTCCACTTT. As protein: CASSVGEGGSPLHF. The rearrangement links TRBV9 to TRBJ1-6; the D gene is possibly TRBD1 (6 bases). The CDR3 totals 14 residues. Between the trimmed V and J ends, which lost 0 bases and 9 bases, there was a span of 10 bases. Germline values: CDR1 SGDLS, CDR2 YYNGEE.

At least ten counts were recorded for this clonotype. The chain uses TRBV12-3 or TRBV12-4 and TRBJ2-1; a weak D match, TRBD2 (5 bases). V lost 9 bases to trimming and J lost 0 bases, with 12 bases between them. The CDR3 runs to 14 residues. The CDR3 loop reads CASRPGSSYNEQFF. Here the CDR3 DNA reads TGTGCCAGTCGACCGGGGAGCTCCTACAATGAGCAGTTCTTC.

This clonotype was seen more than once but under ten times. The rearrangement uses TRBV12-3 or TRBV12-4 and TRBJ2-7; TRBD2 might be the D (6 bases). The CDR3 contains 15 residues. V lost 5 bases, J lost 6 bases, and 20 bases lay in between. CDR3 DNA sequence: TGTGCCAGCAGTCCCGGAGCCAGGAGGGTTTTCGAGCAGTACTTC. Translation: CASSPGARRVFEQYF.

This clonotype was seen more than once but under ten times. The rearrangement uses TRBV19 and TRBJ2-1; 7 bases are a match to TRBD2. Germline V gives CDR1 LNHDA, CDR2 SQIVND (reference sequence). The trim removed 4 bases at V and 7 bases at J, leaving 13 bases unmatched. The CDR3 covers 16 residues. This chain's CDR3 is CASSTNSGRHLNEQFF. In DNA, the CDR3 is TGTGCCAGTAGTACTAATAGCGGGCGCCACTTGAATGAGCAGTTCTTC.

The chain carries TRBV14 and TRBJ2-7, with D perhaps TRBD1 or TRBD2 (5 bases each). Germline V CDR1 and CDR2: SGHDN, FVKESK. V was trimmed by 6 bases and J by 6 bases, leaving 12 bases between them. The CDR3 consists of 12 residues. Written as DNA, the CDR3 is TGTGCCAGCAGGGGGACGGTAGGCGAGCAGTACGTC. This codes for CASRGTVGEQYV.

This clonotype was observed many times. The chain carries TRBV7-8 and TRBJ1-2; 8 bases fit TRBD1. Germline values: CDR1 SGHVS, CDR2 FQNEAQ. V dropped 4 bases and J dropped 4; count of bases not matched to a gene: 2. This CDR3 contains 13 residues. CDR3 sequence: CASSSTGGYGYTF. The CDR3 nucleotides read TGTGCCAGCAGCTCCACAGGGGGCTATGGCTACACCTTC. Full variable domain (rest looked up from reference TRBV7-8 and TRBJ1-2): GAGVSQSPRYKVAKRGQDVALRCDPISGHVSLFWYQQALGQGPEFLTYFQNEAQLDKSGLPSDRFFAERPEGSVSTLKIQRTQQEDSAVYLCASSSTGGYGYTFGSGTRLTVV.

Only a few counts were recorded for this clonotype. The chain joins TRBV5-1 to TRBJ1-1, with D possibly TRBD1 on 5 matching bases. V was shortened by 5 bases and J by 7 bases, with 9 bases between the two germline ends. CDR3 length: 11 residues. CDR1 SGHRS and CDR2 YFSETQ come from the germline V gene. DNA for the CDR3: TGCGCCAGCAGTACGGGGGGTGAAGCTTTCTTT. Amino acid sequence: CASSTGGEAFF.

This clonotype turned up a few times. DNA for the CDR3: TGTGCCAGTAGTAGTGGAAGTCAATCACCCCTCCACTTT. Amino acids: CASSSGSQSPLHF. This chain uses TRBV19 with TRBJ1-6; no clear D gene. This CDR3 contains 13 residues. Per the germline V gene, CDR1 is LNHDA and CDR2 is SQIVND (reference sequence). V lost 4 bases and J 10 bases, leaving 11 bases between the germline ends.

The chain joins TRBV7-2 to TRBJ2-7; D gene uncertain. CDR3 length: 14 amino acids. The V and J ends lost 0 bases and 2 bases respectively, with 8 bases between them. CDR1 and CDR2 from the germline V gene are SGHTA and FQGNSA. As DNA, the CDR3 is TGTGCCAGCAGCTTAGCGGACGGTCCCTACGAGCAGTACGTC. Translation gives CASSLADGPYEQYV.

This clonotype came up a few times. The chain is built from TRBV7-2 and TRBJ1-2, with D tentatively TRBD1 (6 bases). The length of the CDR3 is 15 residues. Germline V gene lookup returns CDR1 SGHTA and CDR2 FQGNSA. The V end was cut by 2 bases, the J end by 4 bases, with 14 bases between. CDR3 protein: CASSLLSGGLYGYTF. The CDR3 nucleotides read TGTGCCAGCAGCTTACTCTCGGGGGGCCTCTATGGCTACACCTTC. The full variable domain, rest sourced from reference TRBV7-2 and TRBJ1-2, is GAGVSQSPSNKVTEKGKDVELRCDPISGHTALYWYRQSLGQGLEFLIYFQGNSAPDKSGLPSDRFSAERTGGSVSTLTIQRTQQEDSAVYLCASSLLSGGLYGYTFGSGTRLTVV.

The CDR3 nucleotides read TGTGCCAGCAGCTTAAACAGGGGAGGAACCTACAATGAGCAGTTCTTC. Its translation is CASSLNRGGTYNEQFF. J is TRBJ2-1 and V is TRBV11-3, with a tentative D call TRBD1 (7 bases). The CDR3 runs to 16 residues. Per germline, CDR1 SGHNT and CDR2 YENEEA. V gave up 2 bases and J gave up 2 bases, with 13 bases separating them.

This clonotype was seen a handful of times. The chain couples TRBV12-3 or TRBV12-4 to TRBJ2-1; 15 nucleotides align to TRBD2. V was clipped by 11 bases and J by 0 bases; unmatched bases: 8. The CDR3 spans 17 residues. The CDR3 bases are TGTGCCTCCAGTGGACTAGCGGGGGGGAGCTCCTACAATGAGCAGTTCTTC. Its translation is CASSGLAGGSSYNEQFF.

The chain recombines TRBV4-3 with TRBJ1-5; perhaps TRBD1 as D (6 bases). The CDR3 loop spans 17 amino acids. The V gene's germline CDR1 is LGHNA and CDR2 YSLEER. V shed 0 bases and J shed 3 bases, with 15 bases lying between them. DNA of the CDR3: TGCGCCAGCAGCCAAGATACCCCGGGACACCACAATCAGCCCCAGCATTTT. This translates into CASSQDTPGHHNQPQHF.

This chain links TRBV30 with TRBJ1-2; D is undetermined. CDR1 and CDR2 from the germline V gene are GTSNPN and SVGIG (reference sequence). The V and J ends lost 6 bases and 4 bases respectively, with 9 bases between them. The CDR3 totals 11 residues. CDR3 nucleotides: TGTGCCTGTCAGGTTACCTATGGCTACACCTTC. Amino acids: CACQVTYGYTF.

In its sample, this clonotype was seen many times. This rearrangement joins TRBV5-8 to TRBJ2-3; 13 nucleotides match TRBD2. Germline V CDR1 and CDR2: SGHTS, YDEGEE. V shed 4 bases and J 6 bases; nucleotides not matched to a gene: 2. This CDR3 is 14 amino acids long. In DNA form, the CDR3 reads TGTGCCAGCAGCCTACTAGCGGGGGGGGATACGCAGTATTTT. It encodes CASSLLAGGDTQYF. The full variable domain, with the rest looked up from reference TRBV5-8 and TRBJ2-3, is EAGVTQSPTHLIKTRGQQATLRCSPISGHTSVYWYQQALGLGLQFLLWYDEGEERNRGNFPPRFSGRQFPNYSSELNVNALELEDSALYLCASSLLAGGDTQYFGPGTRLTVL.